The clone carrying this T cell receptor (beta chain) was observed at least ten times. The antigen is not known. TCRdb reprocessed the 5' RACE reads with MiXCR, giving one entry per CDR3 protein. Among approximately 220,000 distinct CDR3 sequences listed, approximately 7.8% were seen once. The data were taken from a study of identical twins. Findings and caveats of the study: Modelling approaches yielded underestimates of out-of-frame TCR alpha sharing between monozygotic twins. A lower insertion count was a feature of abundant cord blood beta clonotypes, with no such feature in memory repertoires.

The CDR3 is 14 amino acids. V was cut by 0 bases and J by 6 bases, with 13 bases left in between. The germline V gene encodes CDR1 DFQATT and CDR2 SNEGSKA (reference sequence). These same records also appear under a second study, on yellow fever vaccine responses in identical twins.

The clonotype comes from a woman under 30 in good health. Sequenced sample: CD8+ T cells sorted from blood. The chain couples TRBV20-1 to TRBJ2-3; perhaps TRBD2 as D (5 bases). CDR3 in amino acids: CSARDPDLVDTQYF. DNA of the CDR3: TGCAGTGCTAGAGACCCGGACTTAGTGGATACGCAGTATTTT.